This TCR beta chain was captured in a study of blood T cell repertoires in COVID-19. Per the original methods: It was from reference gene primer amplification that nucleated cell counts were estimated. Generated by immunoSEQ multiplex PCR, the TCRdb table keeps only in-frame clones and is missing some. The D gene and trimming were derived from the DNA, and the V and J assignments and clone size from that table. The sample lists 110,000 or so clones; about 84% were seen once. The CDR3 totals 13 residues. V was cut by 3 bases and J by 2 bases, with 7 bases left in between. Specimen: peripheral blood. The clonotype comes from a man aged 50-60 years with acute or convalescent COVID-19. This rearrangement joins TRBV12-3 or TRBV12-4 to TRBJ1-1; D might be TRBD1 (5 bases). CDR3 residues: CASSFQGNTEAFF. CDR3 sequence (DNA): TGTGCCAGCAGTTTTCAGGGCAACACTGAAGCTTTCTTT.